The clone carrying this TCR beta chain was seen a few times. The antigen is undetermined. Documented time point: sample taken at primary tumor resection. Researchers sequenced whole RNA taken from tumor, nontumor lung or frozen PBMC without sorting. The donor population consisted of approximately 79 patients with untreated, early-stage non-small cell lung cancer. TCRdb redid the calling of the 5' RACE reads with MiXCR, one entry per CDR3 protein. The sample contains about 82,000 distinct CDR3 sequences, approximately 12% of which appear only once. From germline, CDR1 is LNHNV and CDR2 YYDKDF (reference sequence). There are 19 residues in the CDR3. Between the trimmed V and J ends, which lost 0 bases and 1 base, there was a span of 19 bases. These data originate in a study of spatial heterogeneity in lung cancer. Study outcomes and limitations: Ubiquitous, expanded tumor-derived TCRs were more frequently observed in blood at resection than at follow-up.

The rearrangement uses TRBV15 and TRBJ1-5, with D possibly being TRBD1 (5 bases). The sequence came from a male donor with early-stage non-small cell lung cancer. Specimen: PBMCs, collected at surgery. CDR3 residues: CATSRDTRNRWGSNQPQHF. DNA for the CDR3: TGTGCCACCAGCAGAGATACCCGCAACCGCTGGGGGAGCAATCAGCCCCAGCATTTT.